Listed here are 4 T cell receptor beta chains from one sample, sequenced in a study of human T cells and chemical hapten exposure. Time point of the sample: pre-sensitization, week 0. Treatment of the sample: therapeutic diphenylcyclopropenone sensitization with weekly scalp DPC. The template was total RNA from unfractionated whole blood. TCRdb redid the calling of the RACE reads with MiXCR, one entry per CDR3 protein. The sample yields tens of thousands of distinct CDR3 sequences, approximately 10% seen once. The sequencing used whole blood, collected in connection with sensitization to the hapten diphenylcyclopropenone (DPC). These receptors were collected from a man aged 50 to 59 with alopecia areata. Some clones in this sample may be carry-over from other donors' samples.

Many counts were recorded for this clonotype. This rearrangement joins TRBV12-3 or TRBV12-4 to TRBJ2-5; D is ambiguous. CDR3 length equals 12 residues. V was shortened by 8 bases and J by 5 bases, with 12 bases between the two germline ends. CDR3 protein: CASRIARETQYF. The CDR3 DNA reads TGTGCCAGCCGAATTGCTCGGGAGACCCAGTACTTC.

This clonotype was recorded many times. The V gene is TRBV18, the J gene TRBJ2-2, with 8 nucleotides matching TRBD2. The ends lost 3 bases at V and 0 bases at J; junction bases unmatched: 0. The CDR3 is 15 residues long. Germline CDR1 is KGHSH and CDR2 is LQKENI. CDR3 amino acids: CASSPGLANTGELFF. The CDR3, as DNA: TGTGCCAGCTCACCGGGACTAGCGAACACCGGGGAGCTGTTTTTT.

This clonotype was seen ten or more times. The chain employs TRBV29-1 and TRBJ2-5, with D uncertain. V lost 5 bases and J lost 0, with 10 bases in between. This CDR3 has 13 residues. Germline assignment: CDR1 SQVTM and CDR2 ANQGSEA. The CDR3 sequence is CSVHIGNQETQYF. CDR3 bases: TGCAGCGTTCACATCGGCAACCAAGAGACCCAGTACTTC.

This clonotype was seen only a few times. The chain recombines TRBV18 with TRBJ2-5, with D hard to call. There are 13 residues in the CDR3. Germline CDR1 is KGHSH and CDR2 is LQKENI. V was trimmed by 4 bases and J by 3 bases, leaving 9 bases between them. CDR3 protein: CASSLNREETQYF. CDR3 DNA sequence: TGTGCCAGCTCACTTAACAGAGAAGAGACCCAGTACTTC.